The 29 T cell receptor beta chains below were found in one sample sequenced in a study of beta chain features in type 1 diabetes (dated by TCRdb to about 2018). The library was made by the immunoSEQ multiplex PCR assay. All of the isolated RNA was reverse transcribed with the High Capacity cDNA Reverse Transcription Kit, so expressed TCRB transcripts were sequenced. Imported from immuneACCESS, the table was reduced by TCRdb to in-frame sequences with V and J called. These copies leave out some clones; in studies compared against another copy, an unresolved V gene accounts for under half, and the cause of the remainder is not known. Counted in this sample were 120,000 to 150,000 clones; approximately 52% of them appeared once. The top ten clonotypes cover around 0.45% of the sample. The sequencing input was Tregs from blood. In light of the paper, this sample's cell subset or site label describes: regulatory CD4+ T cells. The receptors shown here come from a man younger than 35 in good health.

V usage is TRBV6-6 and J usage is TRBJ1-5, with TRBD1 as a possible D gene (6 bases). V lost 2 bases, J lost 5 bases, and 10 bases lay in between. The CDR3 length is 14 residues. Germline loops: CDR1 MNHNY, CDR2 SVGAGI (reference sequence). CDR3: CASSYRGSDQPQHF. The CDR3 DNA reads TGTGCCAGCAGTTACAGGGGGTCGGATCAGCCCCAGCATTTT.

This clone was picked up a small number of times. The chain recombines TRBV7-9 with TRBJ1-1; no reliable D call. Between the trimmed V and J ends, which lost 7 bases and 7 bases, there was a span of 13 bases. CDR3 size: 12 residues. Germline V gene lookup returns CDR1 SEHNR and CDR2 FQNEAQ (reference sequence). The CDR3, as DNA: TGTGCCAGCACCCGAACCCCACTTGAAGCTTTCTTT. Translated: CASTRTPLEAFF.

The chain combines TRBV7-2 with TRBJ2-3; 9 nucleotides agree with TRBD2. The ends lost 5 bases at V and 7 bases at J; junction bases unmatched: 7. In germline, CDR1 is SGHTA, CDR2 FQGNSA. The CDR3 consists of 14 residues. The CDR3 DNA reads TGTGCCAGCAGCCTCGGCGGGGGGGCAAATACGCAGTATTTT. Residues: CASSLGGGANTQYF. Together with reference TRBV7-2 and TRBJ2-3, the CDR3 gives the full variable domain: GAGVSQSPSNKVTEKGKDVELRCDPISGHTALYWYRQSLGQGLEFLIYFQGNSAPDKSGLPSDRFSAERTGGSVSTLTIQRTQQEDSAVYLCASSLGGGANTQYFGPGTRLTVL.

The rearrangement links TRBV29-1 to TRBJ2-3; TRBD1 matches at 8 bases. Germline V gene sequence: CDR1 SQVTM, CDR2 ANQGSEA. CDR3 length equals 13 residues. J gave up 1 base and V 6 bases, and 3 bases lay outside the gene matches. In nucleotides, the CDR3 is TGCAGCGTCGACAGGGGAGGCACAGATACGCAGTATTTT. Its translation: CSVDRGGTDTQYF.

The J gene is TRBJ2-7, the V gene TRBV7-9; 8 nucleotides align to TRBD2. CDR3 length equals 12 residues. Germline CDR1 and CDR2: SEHNR and FQNEAQ (reference sequence). The J segment lost 11 bases and the V segment lost 5 bases, leaving 8 bases of the junction unmatched. CDR3 bases: TGTGCCAGCAGCCCCAGGGGTAGCGGGGAGTACTTC. Amino acids: CASSPRGSGEYF.

This clone was counted a single time. The chain carries TRBV25-1 and TRBJ2-2; TRBD1 matches 7 bases. The CDR3 loop spans 15 amino acids. V was pared by 8 bases and J by 3 bases, with 9 bases of the junction left unmatched. Per germline, CDR1 MGHDK and CDR2 SYGVNS. CDR3 DNA: TGTGCCAGCGGACCGACAGGGCTCTACACCGGGGAGCTGTTTTTT. This gives the protein CASGPTGLYTGELFF.

The genes are TRBV5-1 and TRBJ1-2, with D perhaps TRBD1 (6 bases). The V gene lost 1 base and the J gene lost 4 bases, with 14 bases spanning the gap. CDR1 and CDR2 (germline): SGHRS, YFSETQ. The CDR3 sequence is 15 residues long. In DNA form, the CDR3 reads TGCGCCAGCAGCTTGAGGGCCGACAGGTCCTATGGCTACACCTTC. This sequence encodes CASSLRADRSYGYTF. Based on the CDR3 plus reference TRBV5-1 and TRBJ1-2, the full variable domain is KAGVTQTPRYLIKTRGQQVTLSCSPISGHRSVSWYQQTPGQGLQFLFEYFSETQRNKGNFPGRFSGRQFSNSRSEMNVSTLELGDSALYLCASSLRADRSYGYTFGSGTRLTVV.

The J gene is TRBJ2-1, the V gene TRBV5-1; maybe TRBD1 (6 bases). The V gene lost 1 base and the J gene lost 0 bases, with 14 bases spanning the gap. The CDR3 sequence is 17 residues long. The germline CDR1 and CDR2 sequences are SGHRS and YFSETQ. The CDR3 region is CASSLYLGAASYNEQFF. For the CDR3, the DNA is TGCGCCAGCAGCTTGTACCTGGGGGCCGCCTCCTACAATGAGCAGTTCTTC.

The chain combines TRBV11-2 with TRBJ2-2, with 12 bases identical to TRBD1. The germline V gene encodes CDR1 SGHAT and CDR2 FQNNGV. V lost 5 bases, J lost 4 bases, and 2 bases stayed unmatched. CDR3 length: 15 residues. For the CDR3, the DNA is TGTGCCAGCAGCCGGGACAGGGGGCGCACCGGGGAGCTGTTTTTT. It codes for CASSRDRGRTGELFF.

J is TRBJ2-7 and V is TRBV28; 8 bases agree with TRBD2. The CDR3 runs 13 residues. Germline CDR1 reads MDHEN; CDR2 reads SYDVKM. Losses at the gene ends were 10 bases for V and 6 bases for J; bases not matched to a gene: 11. CDR3 in DNA: TGTGCCACCTTCAGGACTAGCACTTCCGAGCAGTACTTC. Its translation is CATFRTSTSEQYF.

The rearrangement uses TRBV7-9 and TRBJ2-1; maybe TRBD2 (6 bases). This CDR3 is 15 amino acids long. The ends were cut back, 5 bases at V and 4 bases at J, with 15 bases in the middle. Germline values: CDR1 SEHNR, CDR2 FQNEAQ (reference sequence). This CDR3 is CASSRGGTSYNEQFF. The CDR3 DNA is TGTGCCAGCAGCCGTGGGGGGACCTCATACAATGAGCAGTTCTTC.

This clone was found a few times. The chain uses TRBV18 and TRBJ2-4; D is uncertain. CDR1 and CDR2 (germline): KGHSH, LQKENI. The CDR3 extends over 14 amino acids. With 3 bases removed from V and 1 base from J, the gap between germline ends came to 7 bases. The CDR3 is CASSPSVAKNIQYF. DNA for the CDR3: TGTGCCAGCTCACCGAGCGTGGCCAAAAACATTCAGTACTTC.

This clone turned up a few times. This chain uses TRBV30 with TRBJ2-1; D may be TRBD2 (6 bases). Deletions cut 4 bases from V and 7 bases from J, with 20 bases between. This CDR3 comprises 15 residues. Germline V gives CDR1 GTSNPN, CDR2 SVGIG (reference sequence). The CDR3 protein is CAWILGGHYENEQFF. The CDR3 DNA reads as TGTGCCTGGATCCTCGGGGGTCACTACGAAAATGAGCAGTTCTTC.

The chain has TRBV2 and TRBJ2-2; possibly TRBD1 for D (5 bases). This CDR3 has 14 residues. Germline lookup yields CDR1 SNHLY and CDR2 FYNNEI. Trimming took off 4 bases at V and 3 bases at J, with 9 bases between the two ends. CDR3 region: CASSVAGHTGELFF. In DNA, the CDR3 is TGTGCCAGCAGTGTGGCAGGGCACACCGGGGAGCTGTTTTTT.

The chain couples TRBV6-6 to TRBJ1-4; D is ambiguous. V lost 2 bases, J lost 4 bases, and 8 bases lay in between. This CDR3 has 14 residues. CDR1 is MNHNY, CDR2 SVGAGI, per germline (reference sequence). The CDR3 DNA follows: TGTGCCAGCAGTTACGAACGGTATAATGAAAAACTGTTTTTT. This translates into CASSYERYNEKLFF.

As for this clone: Different DNA sequences within this sample yield the same CDR3. The CDR3 sequence: CASSPGTGYEQYF. The CDR3 coding sequence is TGTGCCAGCTCACCTGGGACAGGTTACGAGCAGTACTTC. The chain has TRBV18 and TRBJ2-7, with 8 bases lining up with TRBD1. The CDR3 has 13 amino acids. The germline CDR1 and CDR2 sequences are KGHSH and LQKENI. V gave up 3 bases and J gave up 4 bases; unmatched junction bases: 2.

In this sample, this clone turned up once. This sequence joins TRBV6-5 and TRBJ1-6, with 8 bases lining up with TRBD1. The CDR3 has 16 amino acids. The J segment lost 8 bases and the V segment lost 0 bases, leaving 6 bases of the junction unmatched. Germline CDR1 MNHEY, CDR2 SVGAGI. CDR3 amino acids: CASSYSFPTGDSPLHF. For the CDR3, the DNA is TGTGCCAGCAGTTACTCGTTTCCGACAGGGGATTCACCCCTCCACTTT.

This clone was recorded only once. V gene TRBV5-4 combines with J gene TRBJ2-2; D gene ambiguous. Germline V gene sequence: CDR1 SGHNT, CDR2 YYREEE (reference sequence). Trimming stripped 5 bases from V and 5 bases from J, with 13 bases between. The CDR3 runs 14 residues. This CDR3 is CASRPGLDTGELFF. The CDR3 nucleotides read TGTGCCAGCAGACCCGGTCTAGATACCGGGGAGCTGTTTTTT.

This clone was seen more than once but under ten times. The rearrangement uses TRBV5-4 and TRBJ2-7; 9 nucleotides line up with TRBD1. The length of the CDR3 is 13 residues. The germline V gene has CDR1 SGHNT and CDR2 YYREEE (reference sequence). J was trimmed by 3 bases and V by 4 bases; bases with no gene match: 2. The CDR3 sequence is CASSRTGVYEQYF. In nucleotides, the CDR3 is TGTGCCAGCAGCCGGACAGGGGTCTACGAGCAGTACTTC.

This clone was observed a few times. The chain recombines TRBV7-9 with TRBJ2-7; TRBD2 might be the D (6 bases). The germline CDR1 and CDR2 sequences are SEHNR and FQNEAQ (reference sequence). CDR3 length: 14 amino acids. Deletions cut 3 bases from V and 5 bases from J, with 14 bases between. The CDR3 spells CASSLGGVKNEQYF. The CDR3 coding sequence is TGTGCCAGCAGCTTGGGGGGAGTGAAGAACGAGCAGTACTTC.

The V and J genes are TRBV18 and TRBJ1-4; tentatively, D is TRBD1 (5 bases). Germline V CDR1 and CDR2: KGHSH, LQKENI. V was shortened by 3 bases and J by 1 base, with 12 bases between the two germline ends. There are 16 residues in the CDR3. CDR3 sequence: CASSPNMGGTNEKLFF. CDR3 DNA: TGTGCCAGCTCACCGAACATGGGGGGAACTAATGAAAAACTGTTTTTT.

The chain joins TRBV7-2 to TRBJ2-7; 8 bases fit TRBD2. The CDR3 runs to 14 residues. CDR1 is SGHTA and CDR2 is FQGNSA in the germline V gene. With 5 bases clipped from V and 2 bases from J, the junction kept 5 bases outside the gene matches. The CDR3 bases are TGTGCCAGCAGCCCCAGGCGGGGGGCCTACGAGCAGTACTTC. Translated: CASSPRRGAYEQYF.

The chain recombines TRBV10-3 with TRBJ1-3; D not resolved. The germline V and J ends were trimmed by 8 bases and 7 bases, with 12 bases remaining between them. This CDR3 spans 12 amino acids. Germline V gene lookup returns CDR1 ENHRY and CDR2 SYGVKD. DNA for the CDR3: TGTGCCATCTTGAGGGAGAGGAACACCATATATTTT. Translating gives CAILRERNTIYF.

V usage is TRBV30 and J usage is TRBJ2-7; perhaps TRBD1 as D (6 bases). From germline, CDR1 is GTSNPN and CDR2 SVGIG (reference sequence). CDR3 length: 15 residues. V was shortened by 4 bases and J by 6 bases, with 22 bases between the two germline ends. The DNA for the CDR3 is TGTGCCTGGAACACCGGGACACAACCTATTGGCGAGCAGTACTTC. Protein product: CAWNTGTQPIGEQYF.

The chain links TRBV21-1 to TRBJ1-1; the tabulated D call, TRBD1, remains unverified against the DNA. TRBV21-1 is a listed pseudogene. The CDR3 has 15 amino acids. CDR3 region: CASSAHRGGDTEAFF. The CDR3 coding sequence is TGTGCCAGCAGCGCCCACAGGGGGGGTGACACTGAAGCTTTCTTT.

The chain employs TRBV6-6 and TRBJ2-7; a possible D gene is TRBD1 (6 bases). V shed 0 bases and J shed 2 bases, with 11 bases lying between them. Germline assignment: CDR1 MNHNY and CDR2 SVGAGI (reference sequence). This CDR3 spans 15 amino acids. The CDR3 nucleotides are TGTGCCAGCAGTTACTCGACGGGACAACCCTACGAGCAGTACTTC. Its translation is CASSYSTGQPYEQYF.

The J gene is TRBJ2-2, the V gene TRBV5-1; TRBD1 might be the D (6 bases). The V gene lost 1 base and the J gene lost 5 bases, with 15 bases spanning the gap. Germline-derived CDR1 and CDR2 are SGHRS and YFSETQ. This CDR3 region has 16 residues. The CDR3 here is CASSLSGHPFTGELFF. The DNA for the CDR3 is TGCGCCAGCAGCTTGTCGGGACACCCGTTTACCGGGGAGCTGTTTTTT.

In this sample, this clone turned up a few times. V and J are TRBV9 and TRBJ1-2, with 9 bases identical to TRBD1. This CDR3 contains 14 residues. V was pared by 0 bases and J by 3 bases, with 0 bases of the junction left unmatched. Per germline, CDR1 SGDLS and CDR2 YYNGEE. The CDR3 DNA reads TGTGCCAGCAGCGTAGGGACAGGGGACTATGGCTACACCTTC. Translating it yields CASSVGTGDYGYTF.

The V call is TRBV6-5, the J call TRBJ1-2; possible D gene TRBD1, 6 bases. Trimming took off 8 bases at V and 1 base at J, with 8 bases between the two ends. Germline CDR1 MNHEY, CDR2 SVGAGI. There are 12 residues in the CDR3. The CDR3 loop reads CASQQGNYGYTF. For the CDR3, the DNA is TGTGCCAGCCAACAGGGTAACTATGGCTACACCTTC.